The clone carrying this T cell receptor (beta chain) was seen at least ten times. Its antigen is not identified. Amplification of TCR beta CDR3 regions used RNA as the template. TCR CDR3 regions were first amplified by RT-PCR with HTBI primers. MiXCR, run by TCRdb on the multiplex PCR reads, gives a single entry per CDR3 protein. The data show 500,000 to 750,000 distinct CDR3 sequences, with roughly 50% seen just once and more than 7% held by the top ten. These data belong to a study of T cells in Graves' hyperthyroidism and ophthalmopathy. The study excluded patients with uncontrolled infection, other autoimmune disease, pregnancy or lactation. The CDR3 covers 14 residues. J gave up 4 bases and V 2 bases, and 4 bases lay outside the gene matches. The germline gives CDR1 SGHTA, CDR2 FQGTGA. The study's findings and limits: The majority of expanded thyroid clonotypes above 0.001 also appeared in blood.

Sequenced material: peripheral blood or thyroid tissue (not recorded which). V is TRBV7-3 and J is TRBJ1-1, with TRBD1 identical over 7 bases. This clonotype originated in a woman aged 18-30 years with Graves' hyperthyroidism. CDR3 nucleotide sequence: TGTGCCAGCAGCTTATCCCCAGGGGGCACTGAAGCTTTCTTT. Its protein is CASSLSPGGTEAFF.